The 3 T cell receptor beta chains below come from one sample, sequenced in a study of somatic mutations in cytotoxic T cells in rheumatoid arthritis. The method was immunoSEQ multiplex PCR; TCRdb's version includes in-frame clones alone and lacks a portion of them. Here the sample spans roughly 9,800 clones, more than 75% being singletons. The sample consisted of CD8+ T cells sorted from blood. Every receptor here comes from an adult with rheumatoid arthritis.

In nucleotides, the CDR3 is TGTGCCAGCAGCCACCCCAGGGGGCCCAGGTTCCGGGAGCTGTTTTTT. This translates into CASSHPRGPRFRELFF. V and J are TRBV14 and TRBJ2-2; 8 bases line up with TRBD1. CDR3 size: 16 residues. The J segment lost 9 bases and the V segment lost 3 bases, leaving 12 bases of the junction unmatched. The germline gives CDR1 SGHDN, CDR2 FVKESK.

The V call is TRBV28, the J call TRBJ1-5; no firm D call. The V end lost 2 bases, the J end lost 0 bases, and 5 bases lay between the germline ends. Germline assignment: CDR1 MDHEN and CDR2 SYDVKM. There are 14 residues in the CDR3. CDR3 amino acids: CASSLPGSNQPQHF. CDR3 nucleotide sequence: TGTGCCAGCAGTTTACCCGGTAGCAATCAGCCCCAGCATTTT.

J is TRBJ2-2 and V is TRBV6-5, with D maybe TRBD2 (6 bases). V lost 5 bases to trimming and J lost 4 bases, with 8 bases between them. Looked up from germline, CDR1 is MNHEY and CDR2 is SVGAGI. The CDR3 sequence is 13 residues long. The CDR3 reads CASSGGSTGELFF. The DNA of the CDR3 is TGTGCCAGCAGTGGGGGGTCCACCGGGGAGCTGTTTTTT.